The rows below give T cell receptor beta chains drawn from one sample of a study of OX40 agonist ivuxolimab in advanced cancers. Clones were read by immunoSEQ multiplex PCR, and TCRdb kept only the in-frame ones, dropping some. The profile shows roughly 61,000 clones, roughly nine tenths of them singletons. Sequencing used CD4+ or CD8+ T cells sorted from blood, obtained in a trial of the OX40 agonist ivuxolimab. Source of these receptors: an adult with an advanced solid tumor such as melanoma, head and neck, liver or kidney cancer. Each CDR3 is given with its conserved first and last residue. D genes are given only for firm matches. Clone sizes are given selectively: once, few, many, or a class where the clone is expanded.

>once|15|TRBV5-1|-|TRBJ2-1
TGCGCCAGCGGCTTGGACGGCGGCATTTACAATGAGCAGTTCTTC
CASGLDGGIYNEQFF
>-|18|TRBV2|TRBD2|TRBJ2-2
TGTGCCAGCAGTGAAGTTAGCGGGGGGGCAATTGACACCGGGGAGCTGTTTTTT
CASSEVSGGAIDTGELFF
>-|13|TRBV5-5|TRBD1|TRBJ1-1
TGTGCCAGCATAGCCCGGGACAGCACTGAAGCTTTCTTT
CASIARDSTEAFF
>once|13|TRBV6-1|-|TRBJ1-2
TGTGCCAGCAATGAATACATATTCTATGGCTACACCTTC
CASNEYIFYGYTF
>once|16|TRBV28|-|TRBJ2-7
TGTGCCAGCAGAAGCCTGGAGGCGGGAAATTCCTACGAGCAGTACTTC
CASRSLEAGNSYEQYF
>-|15|TRBV5-5|-|TRBJ1-5
TGTGCCAGCAGCCCAGACGGAGGTCTCAATCAGCCCCAGCATTTT
CASSPDGGLNQPQHF
>-|12|TRBV12-5|TRBD1|TRBJ1-2
TGTGCTAGTGGTTTAGGGACAGGATCCTACACCTTC
CASGLGTGSYTF
>-|12|TRBV2|-|TRBJ1-1
TGTGCCACCGACCCAGGGGACACTGAAGCTTTCTTT
CATDPGDTEAFF
>-|14|TRBV10-1|-|TRBJ1-1
TGCGCCAGCTTCTATTGGGTAGAGAGTAGTCAAGCTTTCTTT
CASFYWVESSQAFF
>-|12|TRBV6-1|TRBD2|TRBJ2-3
TGTGCCAGCAGTCAAGCGGGGGATACGCAGTATTTT
CASSQAGDTQYF
>-|13|TRBV29-1|TRBD1|TRBJ1-2
TGCAGCGGGGGACAGGGGGCGAGCTATGGCTACACCTTC
CSGGQGASYGYTF
>-|16|TRBV28|TRBD1|TRBJ1-5
TGTGCCAGCAGTTTGGGGACAGGGAACCCCAATCAGCCCCAGCATTTT
CASSLGTGNPNQPQHF
>-|15|TRBV19|-|TRBJ1-5
TGTGCCAGTAGTATTCAGGGGCCGAGCAATCAGCCCCAGCATTTT
CASSIQGPSNQPQHF
>-|14|TRBV28|TRBD1|TRBJ1-5
TGTGCCAGCAGCCTCGGACAGGCCAATCAGCCCCAGCATTTT
CASSLGQANQPQHF
>once|15|TRBV7-8|-|TRBJ1-1
TGTGCCAGCAGCTTAGATCTCCTTTCCTTTACTGAAGCTTTCTTT
CASSLDLLSFTEAFF
>-|14|TRBV12-5|TRBD1|TRBJ1-4
TGTGCTAGTGAACCGGGACAGGGTAATGAAAAACTGTTTTTT
CASEPGQGNEKLFF
>-|19|TRBV15|-|TRBJ2-3
TGTGCCACCAGCAGAGATCTGGAGGGGGTCCTCCATATCACAGATACGCAGTATTTT
CATSRDLEGVLHITDTQYF
>few|15|TRBV6-5|-|TRBJ1-2
TGTGCCAGCAGTTACTCGGCCGCCCTTAACTATGGCTACACCTTC
CASSYSAALNYGYTF
>-|12|TRBV27|-|TRBJ2-7
TGTGCCAGCAGTCCAAGCTCCTACGAGCAGTACTTC
CASSPSSYEQYF
>-|13|TRBV27|-|TRBJ2-7
TGTGCCAGCAGCACAGGTGAGGGGTACGAGCAGTACTTC
CASSTGEGYEQYF
>-|12|TRBV7-2|-|TRBJ2-1
TGTGCCAGCAGCCTAGGGCTCAATGAGCAGTTCTTC
CASSLGLNEQFF
>-|14|TRBV5-4|TRBD2|TRBJ2-1
TGTGCCAGCAGCCCCGGGACTAACTACAATGAGCAGTTCTTC
CASSPGTNYNEQFF
>-|14|TRBV27|TRBD2|TRBJ2-7
TGTGCCAGCAGTTATTCGGGGGGGTCCTACGAGCAGTACTTC
CASSYSGGSYEQYF
>few|15|TRBV27|-|TRBJ2-3
TGTGCCAGCAGTCCCCCGGCTAGCGTCCCAGATACGCAGTATTTT
CASSPPASVPDTQYF
>once|14|TRBV13|-|TRBJ1-2
TGTGCCAGCAGCTTAGGAGCAGGGAACTATGGCTACACCTTC
CASSLGAGNYGYTF
>-|15|TRBV6-1|-|TRBJ2-3
TGTGCCAGCAGTCCGGGACGTAGCCTATTAGATACGCAGTATTTT
CASSPGRSLLDTQYF
>-|14|TRBV5-5|-|TRBJ1-1
TGTGCCAGCAGCTTGTACGGGTCCATTTCTGAAGCTTTCTTT
CASSLYGSISEAFF